This T cell receptor beta chain emerged from a study of blood T cell repertoires in COVID-19. Across the whole study: Acute and convalescent COVID-19 specimens originated in the United States, Italy and Spain. T cells, B-cell-depleted T cells, or PBMCs provided the cDNA or gDNA that served as material.

In the original processing: Nucleated cell number was recorded as an estimate derived from reference gene primer amplification. Data came from immunoSEQ multiplex PCR; TCRdb stores just in-frame clones and leaves some out. From that table come the V and J calls and clone size; the DNA was used to work out D and trimming. In the table there are 65,000 to 90,000 clones, about 88% of which are singletons. Unmatched junction bases numbered 5, after V lost 3 bases and J lost 3 bases. The CDR3 loop spans 16 amino acids. Germline CDR1 and CDR2: SGHTA and FQGNSA. This clone was detected only once. What was sequenced was peripheral blood. The source of this sequence is a man aged 45 to 65 with acute or convalescent COVID-19. The chain carries TRBV7-2 and TRBJ2-3; 11 bases match TRBD2. The CDR3 DNA is TGTGCCAGCAGCTTTAGCGGGGGGGCCGGGACAGATACGCAGTATTTT. It codes for CASSFSGGAGTDTQYF.